This T cell receptor (beta chain) comes out of a study of cytomegalovirus exposure and HLA in healthy donors. Study information: Earlier results showed roughly 120 million unique TCR beta sequences derived from approximately 170 million T cells.

Vbeta (60) and Jbeta (13) primers were used in the PCR. Profiling relied on immunoSEQ multiplex PCR, and the TCRdb table lists in-frame clones only, not all of them. The repertoire consists of about 120,000 clones, with around 75% occurring once and the leading ten covering about 1.6%. The CDR3 contains 11 residues. V gave up 4 bases and J gave up 6 bases, with 8 bases separating them. Germline lookup yields CDR1 SGHDT and CDR2 YYEEEE. This clone was recorded once. What it binds is unknown. Study observations and caveats: Some highly shared sequence variants likely arose as a pipeline artifact. For presence/absence analyses, sequencing depth was assumed to be roughly uniform across donors.

Sequenced material: PBMCs. This sequence was found in a woman under 30 in good health and CMV-seronegative. The chain employs TRBV5-6 and TRBJ2-7; D possibly corresponds to TRBD2 (6 bases). The DNA of the CDR3 is TGTGCCAGCAGCCTGGGAGGCGAGCAGTACTTC. Translating it yields CASSLGGEQYF.